This TCR beta chain was captured by sequencing in a study of vaccination effects on CD4 cells after COVID-19. Study-level points and caveats: Substantial clonal contraction characterized both infection- and vaccine-induced clones late after vaccination.

CD4+ T cell isolation took place after nine to eleven days of culture. Regarding this clone: The antigen is undetermined.

Sequenced by immunoSEQ multiplex PCR; TCRdb stores in-frame clones only, minus some. The repertoire holds 40,000 to 55,000 clones, with approximately 74% as singletons. The CDR3 contains 14 residues. Germline V gives CDR1 MGHRA, CDR2 YSYEKL. The ends were cut back, 1 base at V and 5 bases at J, with 11 bases in the middle. The V and J genes are TRBV4-1 and TRBJ1-2, with D uncertain. The sample here was CD4+ T cells from PBMCs cultured without peptide, taken before COVID-19 vaccination. This TCR was recovered from a human donor who had a prior SARS-CoV-2 infection. For the CDR3, the DNA is TGCGCCAGCAGCCAAGTCTCTCAAGAATATGGCTACACCTTC. Protein sequence: CASSQVSQEYGYTF.